Sequencing of this T cell receptor (beta chain) was carried out in a study of blood T cells in healthy people across ages (dated by TCRdb to about 2015). About the full investigation: Template switching captured roughly one uniquely barcoded TCR beta cDNA molecule per two T cells in model experiments. Age-related changes in TCR beta repertoire diversity were measured in the study by deep sequencing normalized with unique cDNA molecular identifiers. The donors were split into four age groups: young (average 16 years), middle-aged (39), aged (roughly 60) and long-lived (roughly 88). To avoid experimental bias, donors of different ages were randomly spread across the sequencing lanes. Using the same blood draw, the study looked at two additional independent replicas of 1 million unique cDNA reads for two donors, one aged 18 to 29 and the other aged 80 or older.

General study outcomes and caveats: As age increased, observed TCR beta diversity per million T cells dropped in a roughly linear way, and a significant reduction was already evident by age 40. Because the CMV infection status of the donors was unknown, age-related changes in expanded clonotypes may potentially have been confounded. Conclusive comparison of naive and antigen-experienced compartments was prevented by the profiling of bulk unsorted PBMCs. The percentage of naive T cells measured by flow cytometry correlated strongly with observed TCR beta diversity. Estimates of total diversity from one million sequenced T cells were regarded as lower bounds and underestimates. Compared with the aged group, the long-lived group had more naive CD4+ T cells, fewer expanded clones and increased TCR diversity, suggesting age selection.

Trimming takes 4 bases off V and 8 bases off J; junction bases not matched to a gene: 11. The germline V gene provides CDR1 SGHDT and CDR2 YYEEEE. The CDR3 numbers 16 residues from cysteine through phenylalanine. The only DNA kept is the CDR3, 48 bases in frame from the first base. To prepare the library, 5' RACE was applied. The sequencer was an Illumina HiSeq 2500. A second PCR of about 7 to 12 cycles was run with a J-beta primer mix and a sample-barcoded 5' primer. A template-switch 5' adaptor carrying 12 random nucleotides introduced a unique molecular identifier onto each TCR beta cDNA molecule. Each sample yielded at least 2.5 million CDR3-containing paired-end reads. The Mint cDNA synthesis kit, primed by a TRBC-specific oligonucleotide, was used to synthesize first-strand cDNA from all RNA. All cDNA was treated with uracil-DNA glycosylase and then went through a first 18-cycle PCR with the universal primers M1SS and BC2_uni_R. The study's own analysis went as follows. For normalization, 1 million high-quality reads were randomly selected from each sample, with every read carrying a distinct molecular identifier. Instead of being binned into consensus sequences, reads that shared molecular identifiers were thrown out. MiTCR, with a Q25 quality threshold and the strictest error-elimination algorithm, was used for CDR3 identification, clonotype clustering and error correction. Lower-bound total TCR beta diversity was estimated with a nonparametric unseen species model using Euler transformation. TCRdb ran its own pipeline on the public reads, namely fastp trimming at Q25 and MiXCR clone calling, and kept in-frame beta chains. Records with the same CDR3 protein are collapsed into one entry carrying the most frequent genes and DNA. V and J calls and clone size were set by TCRdb, not the authors. The sample includes 1 million or so distinct CDR3 sequences, with 45% observed a single time. Approximately 17% of the sample comes from the top ten.

With regard to this clonotype: The specificity of this receptor is unknown. No qualities accompany the bases; no much larger clone lies one base away.

The donors were about 40 Caucasian individuals from Russia, aged roughly 6 to 100 years, who were systemically healthy. Each donor gave roughly 9 milliliters of peripheral blood, drawn into EDTA-treated Vacutainer tubes. Ficoll-Paque density-gradient centrifugation was used to isolate PBMCs, with at least 6 million per sample. Trizol reagent was used to extract total RNA from the PBMCs, yielding at least 6 micrograms per sample. For every donor, flow cytometry on a PBMC aliquot measured the percentage of naive CD45RAhigh/CD27high T cells. Sequenced sample: blood. The rearranged segments are TRBV5-6 and TRBJ1-4, with TRBD1 matching 10 junction bases. The receptor comes from a woman in her sixties or seventies in good health. The nucleotides are TGTGCCAGCAGCCCACCTGGACAGGGGGTTTTCGAAAAACTGTTTTTT. Its translation is CASSPPGQGVFEKLFF. The variable domain in full, with residues beyond the CDR3 obtained from the reference TRBV5-6 and TRBJ1-4 genes, is DAGVTQSPTHLIKTRGQQVTLRCSPKSGHDTVSWYQQALGQGPQFIFQYYEEEERQRGNFPDRFSGHQFPNYSSELNVNALLLGDSALYLCASSPPGQGVFEKLFFGSGTQLSVL.